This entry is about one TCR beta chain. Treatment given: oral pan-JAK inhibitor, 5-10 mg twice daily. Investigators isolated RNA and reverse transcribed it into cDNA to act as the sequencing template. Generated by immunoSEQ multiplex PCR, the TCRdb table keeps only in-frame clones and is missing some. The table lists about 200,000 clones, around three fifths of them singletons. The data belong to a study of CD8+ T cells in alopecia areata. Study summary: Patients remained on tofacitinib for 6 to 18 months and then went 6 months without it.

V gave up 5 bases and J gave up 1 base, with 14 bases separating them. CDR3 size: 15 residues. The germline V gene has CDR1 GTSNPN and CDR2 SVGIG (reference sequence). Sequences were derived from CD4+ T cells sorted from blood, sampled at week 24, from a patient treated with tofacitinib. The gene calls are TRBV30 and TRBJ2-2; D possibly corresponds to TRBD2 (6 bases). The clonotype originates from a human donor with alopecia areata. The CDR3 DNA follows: TGTGCCTGGTTCCCGGAGGGGCTGAACACCGGGGAGCTGTTTTTT. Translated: CAWFPEGLNTGELFF.